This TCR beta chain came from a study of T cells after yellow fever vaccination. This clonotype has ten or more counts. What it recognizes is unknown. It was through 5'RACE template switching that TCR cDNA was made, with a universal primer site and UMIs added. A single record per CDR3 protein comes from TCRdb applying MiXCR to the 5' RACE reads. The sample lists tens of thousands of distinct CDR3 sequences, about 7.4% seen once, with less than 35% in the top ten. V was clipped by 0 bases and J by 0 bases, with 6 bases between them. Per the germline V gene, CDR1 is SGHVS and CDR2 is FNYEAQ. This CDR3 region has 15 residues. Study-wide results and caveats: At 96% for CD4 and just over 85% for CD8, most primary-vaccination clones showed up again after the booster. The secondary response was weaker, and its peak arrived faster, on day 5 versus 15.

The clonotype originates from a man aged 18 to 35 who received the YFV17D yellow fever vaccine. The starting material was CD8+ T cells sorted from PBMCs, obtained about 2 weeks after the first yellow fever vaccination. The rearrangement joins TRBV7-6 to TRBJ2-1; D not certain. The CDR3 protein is CASSLALSSYNEQFF. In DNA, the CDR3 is TGTGCCAGCAGCTTAGCGCTCAGCTCCTACAATGAGCAGTTCTTC. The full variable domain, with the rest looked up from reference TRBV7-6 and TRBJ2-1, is GAGVSQSPRYKVTKRGQDVALRCDPISGHVSLYWYRQALGQGPEFLTYFNYEAQQDKSGLPNDRFSAERPEGSISTLTIQRTEQRDSAMYRCASSLALSSYNEQFFGPGTRLTVL.